Shown below are 20 T cell receptor beta chains from a single sample sequenced in a study of a mutant IDH1 vaccine in newly diagnosed glioma. Data came from immunoSEQ multiplex PCR; TCRdb stores just in-frame clones and leaves some out. The sample includes about 92,000 clones, around 80% of them seen just once. Indicated time point: baseline, week 1 (first vaccination visit). Treatment described: pre-vaccination baseline after standard-of-care therapy. The sequenced sample was PBMCs, obtained from a glioma patient treated with radiotherapy, temozolomide or both. These receptors were collected from a man aged 35-49 years with glioma.

The J gene is TRBJ2-7, the V gene TRBV9; D unresolved. Trimming left V 4 bases short and J 11 bases short, with 16 bases between. Germline V gene data show CDR1 as SGDLS and CDR2 as YYNGEE. The CDR3 length is 12 residues. CDR3 protein: CASSCLEWEEYF. The CDR3 nucleotides read TGTGCCAGCAGCTGTTTGGAGTGGGAAGAGTACTTC.

V and J are TRBV5-4 and TRBJ1-1; D perhaps matches TRBD1 (5 bases). Germline CDR1 and CDR2: SGHNT and YYREEE (reference sequence). Trimming removed 5 bases at V and 3 bases at J, with 20 bases between. This CDR3 contains 16 residues. The CDR3 protein is CASSLPVGVSDTEAFF. The CDR3 nucleotides read TGTGCCAGCAGTTTACCCGTAGGGGTTTCGGACACTGAAGCTTTCTTT.

The chain has TRBV6-6 and TRBJ1-2; 12 bases match TRBD1. Germline assignment: CDR1 MNHNY and CDR2 SVGAGI (reference sequence). The CDR3 sequence is 16 residues long. The J segment lost 7 bases and the V segment lost 7 bases, leaving 13 bases of the junction unmatched. The CDR3 bases are TGTGCCAGCAAACCTTCGACCGGGACAGGGGGCGTTGGCTACACCTTC. This gives the protein CASKPSTGTGGVGYTF.

The V call is TRBV11-1, the J call TRBJ2-3; the match to TRBD1 covers 10 bases. Trimming cost V 6 bases and J 3 bases; bases outside gene matches: 6. There are 15 residues in the CDR3. Per the germline V gene, CDR1 is SGHAT and CDR2 is FQDESV (reference sequence). CDR3 sequence (DNA): TGTGCCAGCAGGCCGCGACAGGGGGCGACAGATACGCAGTATTTT. Encoded protein: CASRPRQGATDTQYF.

V and J are TRBV10-3 and TRBJ2-1; 9 bases are shared with TRBD2. This CDR3 has 17 amino acids. Losses at the gene ends were 0 bases for V and 3 bases for J; bases not matched to a gene: 6. From germline, CDR1 is ENHRY and CDR2 SYGVKD. CDR3 in amino acids: CAISESKELAGYNEQFF. The DNA of the CDR3 is TGTGCCATCAGTGAGTCGAAGGAACTAGCGGGCTACAATGAGCAGTTCTTC.

This clone is a singleton in its sample. V is TRBV7-8 and J is TRBJ2-3; 7 bases align to TRBD2. Germline V gene lookup returns CDR1 SGHVS and CDR2 FQNEAQ. The CDR3 is made up of 16 amino acids. Unmatched junction bases numbered 14, after V lost 5 bases and J lost 6 bases. This CDR3 reads CASSPGRALGRDTQYF. DNA for the CDR3: TGTGCCAGCAGCCCGGGGAGGGCCTTGGGGCGGGATACGCAGTATTTT.

The chain is built from TRBV6-1 and TRBJ2-1; TRBD2 agrees at 8 bases. The CDR3 is 13 residues long. Germline CDR1 reads MNHNS; CDR2 reads SASEGT. V lost 10 bases, J lost 9 bases, and 11 bases stayed unmatched. The CDR3 DNA reads TGTGCCACCGATACTAGCGGCGGGGCTGAGCAGTTCTTC. Residues: CATDTSGGAEQFF.

The table lists this clone with a count of one. Compared with germline, one end of the junction differs, possibly owing to a read error. V is TRBV9 and J is TRBJ2-3, with D maybe TRBD2 (6 bases). The CDR3 has 16 residues. The germline V gene has CDR1 SGDLS and CDR2 YYNGEE. CDR3 nucleotides: TGTGCCAGCAGCGTAGCGCCAAGCTCGCGGGGAGATGCGCAGTATTTT. Translated: CASSVAPSSRGDAQYF.

The chain joins TRBV5-4 to TRBJ2-7; D gene unclear. The V end was cut by 2 bases, the J end by 3 bases, with 9 bases between. The CDR3 is made up of 13 amino acids. Germline CDR1 is SGHNT and CDR2 is YYREEE (reference sequence). The CDR3 loop is CASSFNTVYEQYF. CDR3 in DNA: TGTGCCAGCAGCTTCAACACAGTCTACGAGCAGTACTTC. Full variable domain (missing parts from reference TRBV5-4 and TRBJ2-7): ETGVTQSPTHLIKTRGQQVTLRCSSQSGHNTVSWYQQALGQGPQFIFQYYREEENGRGNFPPRFSGLQFPNYSSELNVNALELDDSALYLCASSFNTVYEQYFGPGTRLTVT.

The J gene is TRBJ2-3, the V gene TRBV29-1; weak D call: TRBD2 (5 bases). From germline, CDR1 is SQVTM and CDR2 ANQGSEA. V lost 5 bases and J 2 bases, leaving 14 bases between the germline ends. This CDR3 is 14 amino acids long. The CDR3, as DNA: TGCAGCGTTCCGCCAGGAGGTCACACAGATACGCAGTATTTT. It encodes CSVPPGGHTDTQYF.

The chain joins TRBV25-1 to TRBJ2-3; unclear D gene. Trimming stripped 7 bases from V and 2 bases from J, with 4 bases between. This CDR3 has 11 amino acids. Germline loops: CDR1 MGHDK, CDR2 SYGVNS. The CDR3 reads CASTSTDTQYF. In nucleotides, the CDR3 is TGTGCCAGCACCTCCACAGATACGCAGTATTTT.

The CDR3 protein is CAWSVMGLVKGNEQFF. In nucleotides, the CDR3 is TGTGCCTGGAGTGTAATGGGACTAGTGAAGGGGAATGAGCAGTTCTTC. V is TRBV30 and J is TRBJ2-1, with 8 bases matching TRBD2. Trimming cost V 0 bases and J 7 bases; bases outside gene matches: 11. Germline CDR1 and CDR2: GTSNPN and SVGIG (reference sequence). The CDR3 contains 16 residues.

The V gene is TRBV19, the J gene TRBJ1-2, with D unclear. The CDR3 contains 13 residues. The ends were cut back, 2 bases at V and 8 bases at J, with 12 bases in the middle. Germline V gene data show CDR1 as LNHDA and CDR2 as SQIVND (reference sequence). Here the CDR3 reads CASSILWALGYTF. The CDR3 region has the DNA TGTGCCAGTAGTATATTATGGGCCTTAGGCTACACCTTC.

The J gene is TRBJ1-4, the V gene TRBV7-2, with 9 bases that match TRBD1. The CDR3 has 16 amino acids. V was clipped by 5 bases and J by 0 bases; unmatched bases: 4. Germline CDR1 is SGHTA and CDR2 is FQGNSA. The CDR3 here is CASSLRTGATNEKLFF. The CDR3 region has the DNA TGTGCCAGCAGCCTCCGGACAGGGGCAACTAATGAAAAACTGTTTTTT.

V usage is TRBV10-3 and J usage is TRBJ2-7; 8 nucleotides agree with TRBD2. This CDR3 region has 13 residues. J lost 6 bases, V lost 10 bases, and 11 bases had no gene match. Looked up from germline, CDR1 is ENHRY and CDR2 is SYGVKD. CDR3 protein: CATGTSLPSEQYF. The CDR3 nucleotides read TGTGCCACCGGGACTAGTTTACCCTCCGAGCAGTACTTC.

The V gene is TRBV7-2, the J gene TRBJ1-5; the D is unclear. CDR1 is SGHTA, CDR2 FQGNSA, per germline. V lost 4 bases and J lost 0, with 10 bases in between. The CDR3 contains 15 residues. The CDR3 loop reads CASSSLDGSNQPQHF. The CDR3 DNA reads TGTGCCAGCAGCTCCTTGGACGGTAGCAATCAGCCCCAGCATTTT.

The CDR3 DNA follows: TGTGCCAGCAGAGGGACGGTCTATGGCTACACCTTC. Translating gives CASRGTVYGYTF. The rearrangement joins TRBV6-5 to TRBJ1-2; D may be TRBD1 (5 bases). V lost 6 bases to trimming and J lost 4 bases, with 9 bases between them. CDR1 is MNHEY, CDR2 SVGAGI, per germline. The CDR3 extends over 12 amino acids.

The rearrangement links TRBV10-2 to TRBJ2-7, with 8 bases matching TRBD2. With 5 bases clipped from V and 4 bases from J, the junction kept 7 bases outside the gene matches. The germline V gene encodes CDR1 WSHSY and CDR2 SAAADI. CDR3 size: 14 residues. Here the CDR3 reads CASSPGLGRYEQYF. CDR3 nucleotides: TGCGCCAGCAGTCCGGGACTAGGGAGGTACGAGCAGTACTTC.

This chain connects TRBV5-6 to TRBJ1-5; D is perhaps TRBD1 (6 bases). This CDR3 region has 15 residues. The germline CDR1 and CDR2 sequences are SGHDT and YYEEEE. Deletions cut 0 bases from V and 6 bases from J, with 13 bases between. CDR3 region: CASSLAQGRGQPQHF. The CDR3, as DNA: TGTGCCAGCAGCTTGGCGCAGGGGAGAGGTCAGCCCCAGCATTTT. The full variable domain, with the rest looked up from reference TRBV5-6 and TRBJ1-5, is DAGVTQSPTHLIKTRGQQVTLRCSPKSGHDTVSWYQQALGQGPQFIFQYYEEEERQRGNFPDRFSGHQFPNYSSELNVNALLLGDSALYLCASSLAQGRGQPQHFGDGTRLSIL.

CDR3 DNA sequence: TGTGCCAGCTCTCCCTCGGGGCAAAACGAGCAGTACTTC. It is translated as CASSPSGQNEQYF. The gene calls are TRBV18 and TRBJ2-7; the D call may be TRBD1 or TRBD2 (5 bases each). CDR3 size: 13 residues. Germline V CDR1 and CDR2: KGHSH, LQKENI. Trimming cost V 6 bases and J 5 bases, with 14 bases left between them.